The 25 T cell receptor beta chains in this list originate from one sample, sequenced in a study of blood T cell repertoires in COVID-19 (dated by TCRdb to 2018 to 2021). Library method: the immunoSEQ multiplex PCR assay. In its TCRdb copy, this immuneACCESS table keeps in-frame sequences only and misses some clones. Where compared with another copy, unresolved V genes explain less than half of these, and the others have no known cause. The sample contains over 120,000 clones, over 70% of them found a single time. Together, the top ten hold just under 2% of the sample. Sequencing was performed on peripheral blood. These TCRs come from a woman aged 55-69 years with acute or convalescent COVID-19.

J is TRBJ2-3 and V is TRBV14, with no clear D. CDR3 length: 15 residues. V was shortened by 0 bases and J by 2 bases, with 9 bases between the two germline ends. Germline V gene lookup returns CDR1 SGHDN and CDR2 FVKESK. The CDR3 spells CASSQDKLYTDTQYF. Written as DNA, the CDR3 is TGTGCCAGCAGCCAAGACAAGCTATACACAGATACGCAGTATTTT. The entire variable domain, with the rest obtained from reference TRBV14 and TRBJ2-3, is as follows: EAGVTQFPSHSVIEKGQTVTLRCDPISGHDNLYWYRRVMGKEIKFLLHFVKESKQDESGMPNNRFLAERTGGTYSTLKVQPAELEDSGVYFCASSQDKLYTDTQYFGPGTRLTVL.

The table lists this clone with a count of one. The chain joins TRBV7-9 to TRBJ1-2; the D gene is possibly TRBD1 (5 bases). Looked up from germline, CDR1 is SEHNR and CDR2 is FQNEAQ (reference sequence). V gave up 1 base and J gave up 3 bases, with 9 bases separating them. CDR3 length: 14 residues. CDR3 region: CASSLVGRDYGYTF. The CDR3 DNA reads TGTGCCAGCAGCTTAGTCGGCAGGGACTATGGCTACACCTTC.

The chain employs TRBV28 and TRBJ1-2, with D tentatively TRBD1 (5 bases). V was trimmed by 10 bases and J by 4 bases, leaving 13 bases between them. This CDR3 is built from 12 residues. Germline V gene data show CDR1 as MDHEN and CDR2 as SYDVKM. CDR3 DNA: TGTGCCACCATTACAGGCTCCTATGGCTACACCTTC. Residues: CATITGSYGYTF.

This clone was observed a few times. The chain combines TRBV4-2 with TRBJ1-3; no firm D call. Trimming shortened V by 2 bases and J by 2 bases, and 10 bases separated the two germline ends. The CDR3 contains 15 residues. CDR1 is LGHNA and CDR2 is YNFKEQ in the germline V gene. The CDR3 region is CASSQTVDPGNTIYF. The CDR3 nucleotides are TGTGCCAGCAGCCAAACAGTGGATCCTGGAAACACCATATATTTT.

The chain is built from TRBV27 and TRBJ2-7; the D gene is possibly TRBD2 (5 bases). The CDR3 extends over 12 amino acids. The ends were cut back, 5 bases at V and 6 bases at J, with 11 bases in the middle. Germline V gives CDR1 MNHEY, CDR2 SMNVEV (reference sequence). This CDR3 reads CASSPQGGEQYF. CDR3 bases: TGTGCCAGCAGTCCCCAAGGAGGCGAGCAGTACTTC.

The genes are TRBV5-1 and TRBJ2-7; D is unresolved. The V gene's germline CDR1 is SGHRS and CDR2 YFSETQ. The CDR3 loop spans 11 amino acids. Trimming left V 0 bases short and J 6 bases short, with 4 bases between. CDR3 protein: CASSLDREQYF. The DNA of the CDR3 is TGCGCCAGCAGCTTGGATCGCGAGCAGTACTTC.

The chain links TRBV5-6 to TRBJ1-3, with 7 bases matching TRBD1. Germline V gene data show CDR1 as SGHDT and CDR2 as YYEEEE. V gave up 3 bases and J gave up 3 bases; unmatched junction bases: 6. The CDR3 loop spans 15 amino acids. The CDR3 nucleotides are TGTGCCAGCAGCTCGACAGGGAACCTTGGAAACACCATATATTTT. This gives the protein CASSSTGNLGNTIYF.

The V gene is TRBV5-1, the J gene TRBJ2-7, with 10 nucleotides matching TRBD1. The V gene end was trimmed by 5 bases and the J gene end by 5 bases; junction bases not matched to a gene: 4. Germline V gene sequence: CDR1 SGHRS, CDR2 YFSETQ. This CDR3 region has 13 residues. CDR3 in DNA: TGCGCCAGCAGTCGGACAGGGGGGAACGAGCAGTACTTC. Amino acids: CASSRTGGNEQYF.

This chain joins TRBV5-6 and TRBJ2-2; possibly TRBD2 for D (6 bases). This CDR3 contains 16 residues. V was pared by 6 bases and J by 1 base, with 16 bases between. The V gene's germline CDR1 is SGHDT and CDR2 YYEEEE. The CDR3 sequence is CASTHDFGRNTGELFF. The CDR3, as DNA: TGTGCCAGCACCCATGATTTCGGGAGGAACACCGGGGAGCTGTTTTTT.

The genes are TRBV5-1 and TRBJ2-1; TRBD1 might be the D (6 bases). The CDR3 covers 16 residues. V was shortened by 0 bases and J by 0 bases, with 10 bases between the two germline ends. In germline, CDR1 is SGHRS, CDR2 YFSETQ. CDR3 loop: CASSLEGVSSYNEQFF. The CDR3 DNA reads as TGCGCCAGCAGCTTGGAGGGGGTCAGCTCCTACAATGAGCAGTTCTTC.

The chain links TRBV29-1 to TRBJ2-2, with TRBD2 as a possible D gene (6 bases). This CDR3 is built from 14 residues. The V end was cut by 4 bases, the J end by 4 bases, with 13 bases between. Germline-derived CDR1 and CDR2 are SQVTM and ANQGSEA. CDR3 bases: TGCAGCGTTGGACTAGGAGGTATCACCGGGGAGCTGTTTTTT. This translates into CSVGLGGITGELFF.

The chain combines TRBV11-2 with TRBJ1-6; TRBD1 agrees at 7 bases. Germline V gene sequence: CDR1 SGHAT, CDR2 FQNNGV. V trimming: 5 bases; J trimming: 5 bases; junction bases outside the gene matches: 6. The CDR3 spans 15 residues. CDR3 nucleotides: TGTGCCAGCAGCACCCAGACAGGGAATAATTCACCCCTCCACTTT. Translating gives CASSTQTGNNSPLHF.

About this clone itself: This may arise from a read error, as a much more abundant clone is one base away. The gene calls are TRBV2 and TRBJ2-7; D is possibly TRBD1 (5 bases). V shed 4 bases and J shed 5 bases, with 18 bases lying between them. CDR3 length: 15 amino acids. CDR1 and CDR2 from the germline V gene are SNHLY and FYNNEI. CDR3 loop: CASSGWLGEENEQYF. The DNA of the CDR3 is TGTGCCAGCAGTGGGTGGTTAGGGGAAGAGAACGAGCAGTACTTC.

V and J are TRBV7-6 and TRBJ2-1; TRBD2 is a possible D gene (6 bases). Germline V CDR1 and CDR2: SGHVS, FNYEAQ. The ends were cut back, 4 bases at V and 8 bases at J, with 24 bases in the middle. The length of the CDR3 is 17 residues. The CDR3 sequence is CASSSRPGTPEVDEQFF. The DNA of the CDR3 is TGTGCCAGCAGCTCGCGACCAGGGACTCCCGAGGTGGATGAGCAGTTCTTC.

The chain joins TRBV9 to TRBJ2-1, with 7 bases that match TRBD2. Looked up from germline, CDR1 is SGDLS and CDR2 is YYNGEE. This CDR3 is built from 15 residues. V was clipped by 0 bases and J by 2 bases; unmatched bases: 2. The CDR3 region is CASSVAGLTYNEQFF. CDR3 bases: TGTGCCAGCAGCGTAGCGGGACTAACCTACAATGAGCAGTTCTTC.

The gene calls are TRBV6-5 and TRBJ2-7; the match to TRBD1 covers 7 bases. Germline V gene data show CDR1 as MNHEY and CDR2 as SVGAGI. This CDR3 comprises 15 residues. Unmatched junction bases numbered 10, after V lost 8 bases and J lost 0 bases. For the CDR3, the DNA is TGTGCCAGCCGTCCAACCGGGACAGTCTCCTACGAGCAGTACTTC. Protein product: CASRPTGTVSYEQYF.

CDR3 sequence: CASSLLSSGNNEQFF. Written as DNA, the CDR3 is TGCGCCAGCAGCTTGTTGTCGTCAGGCAACAATGAGCAGTTCTTC. This chain joins TRBV5-1 and TRBJ2-1; D not certain. This CDR3 contains 15 residues. The V gene's germline CDR1 is SGHRS and CDR2 YFSETQ. V was trimmed by 1 base and J by 5 bases, leaving 13 bases between them. Filled out from reference TRBV5-1 and TRBJ2-1, the complete variable domain reads KAGVTQTPRYLIKTRGQQVTLSCSPISGHRSVSWYQQTPGQGLQFLFEYFSETQRNKGNFPGRFSGRQFSNSRSEMNVSTLELGDSALYLCASSLLSSGNNEQFFGPGTRLTVL.

This clone was picked up a small number of times. The CDR3 nucleotides read TGTGCCACCAGCAGAGATAGAGGGAGGGTTTACTACGAGCAGTACTTC. Translating gives CATSRDRGRVYYEQYF. This sequence joins TRBV15 and TRBJ2-7; 7 bases fit TRBD2. This CDR3 has 16 amino acids. The junction had 8 bases not matched to a gene; V was cut back by 0 bases and J by 3 bases. Germline values: CDR1 LNHNV, CDR2 YYDKDF (reference sequence).

Worth noting for this clone: One junction end disagrees with the germline gene, perhaps due to a read error. The gene calls are TRBV25-1 and TRBJ1-1, with D uncertain. CDR3 length equals 12 residues. The V gene's germline CDR1 is MGHDK and CDR2 SYGVNS. The CDR3 bases are TGTGCCAGCCGTGATGGAGGCACTGAAGCTTTCTTT. Its translation: CASRDGGTEAFF.

The chain recombines TRBV7-2 with TRBJ1-5; 8 positions agree with TRBD1. Trimming cost V 5 bases and J 6 bases; bases outside gene matches: 6. The CDR3 is 14 amino acids. In germline, CDR1 is SGHTA, CDR2 FQGNSA. The CDR3 DNA reads as TGTGCCAGCAGCCAGCAGGGGGCTGGTCAGCCCCAGCATTTT. Translation gives CASSQQGAGQPQHF.

V gene TRBV10-2 combines with J gene TRBJ1-5; TRBD1 matches 11 bases. With V trimmed by 6 bases and J by 9 bases, 10 bases remained unmatched. This CDR3 has 15 amino acids. Germline loops: CDR1 WSHSY, CDR2 SAAADI. In nucleotides, the CDR3 is TGCGCCAGCAGCTCCGGGACAGGGGGAAAATGGCCCCAGCATTTT. Its protein is CASSSGTGGKWPQHF.

Regarding this clone: The same CDR3 also results from other DNA sequences found in this sample. The chain employs TRBV5-1 and TRBJ2-7; possible D gene TRBD2, 6 bases. The ends were cut back, 2 bases at V and 7 bases at J, with 13 bases in the middle. CDR1 and CDR2 (germline): SGHRS, YFSETQ. CDR3 length: 13 residues. The CDR3 DNA sequence: TGCGCCAGCAGCTTCGGGGGAACGTATGAGCAGTACTTC. This gives the protein CASSFGGTYEQYF.

The chain links TRBV6-6 to TRBJ2-3; TRBD2 is a possible D gene (6 bases). Germline CDR1 MNHNY, CDR2 SVGAGI (reference sequence). V lost 2 bases and J 0 bases, leaving 9 bases between the germline ends. CDR3 length equals 15 residues. CDR3 nucleotides: TGTGCCAGCAGTTACCGGGGGAAGAGCACAGATACGCAGTATTTT. The encoded protein is CASSYRGKSTDTQYF.

The chain joins TRBV12-3 or TRBV12-4 to TRBJ1-1; a possible D gene is TRBD1 (5 bases). Trimming shortened V by 2 bases and J by 4 bases, and 8 bases separated the two germline ends. The CDR3 spans 13 residues. CDR3 nucleotide sequence: TGTGCCAGCAGTTTATCGGGGGGCACTGAAGCTTTCTTT. It codes for CASSLSGGTEAFF.

The rearrangement uses TRBV27 and TRBJ1-1, with D unclear. In germline, CDR1 is MNHEY, CDR2 SMNVEV (reference sequence). Trimming removed 0 bases from V and 6 bases from J, with 8 bases in between. This CDR3 spans 13 amino acids. CDR3 residues: CASSLSSISEAFF. The DNA of the CDR3 is TGTGCCAGCAGTTTATCGAGCATTTCTGAAGCTTTCTTT.